The 26 T cell receptor beta chains below come from one sample, sequenced in a study of blood T cell repertoires in COVID-19. Only in-frame clones appear in the TCRdb table, and some are missing; sequencing was by immunoSEQ multiplex PCR. The repertoire consists of under 300,000 clones, with roughly 88% occurring once and the leading ten covering about 2%. The source material was PBMCs or T cells enriched from blood (not recorded which). These receptor sequences come from a middle-aged woman with acute COVID-19.

This chain uses TRBV2 with TRBJ1-2, with D unclear. This CDR3 comprises 14 residues. Looked up from germline, CDR1 is SNHLY and CDR2 is FYNNEI. V lost 1 base, J lost 8 bases, and 14 bases lay in between. Here the CDR3 reads CASSEGDGGFGYTF. As DNA, the CDR3 is TGTGCCAGCAGTGAAGGCGACGGCGGTTTCGGCTACACCTTC.

V usage is TRBV21-1 and J usage is TRBJ1-3; the table assigns TRBD1, which was not confirmed against the DNA. TRBV21-1 is recorded as a pseudogene. The CDR3 is 17 amino acids. The CDR3 nucleotides read TGTGCCAGCAGCAAACAGGGGGCGCGGGTCTTTGGAAACACCATATATTTT. This gives the protein CASSKQGARVFGNTIYF.

The rearrangement joins TRBV11-2 to TRBJ1-2; TRBD1 aligns across 9 bases. CDR1 and CDR2 (germline): SGHAT, FQNNGV. This CDR3 is 17 amino acids long. With 1 base clipped from V and 6 bases from J, the junction kept 12 bases outside the gene matches. The CDR3 here is CASSLAGQGGKGNGYTF. CDR3 nucleotide sequence: TGTGCCAGCAGCTTAGCGGGACAGGGAGGAAAGGGGAATGGCTACACCTTC.

The gene calls are TRBV2 and TRBJ1-1, with 9 bases that match TRBD1. This CDR3 contains 13 residues. Germline lookup yields CDR1 SNHLY and CDR2 FYNNEI. V lost 2 bases, J lost 11 bases, and 6 bases stayed unmatched. The chain's CDR3 is CASSELGTGWAFF. As DNA, the CDR3 is TGTGCCAGCAGTGAATTGGGGACAGGGTGGGCTTTCTTT.

This chain joins TRBV4-1 and TRBJ2-7; D is undetermined. V lost 8 bases, J lost 3 bases, and 17 bases lay in between. Germline V lookup: CDR1 MGHRA, CDR2 YSYEKL. This CDR3 comprises 14 residues. The CDR3 sequence: CASATTDGYYEQYF. CDR3 DNA sequence: TGCGCCAGCGCAACTACCGACGGATACTACGAGCAGTACTTC.

The chain employs TRBV24-1 and TRBJ2-7; weak D call: TRBD2 (6 bases). CDR3 length: 12 amino acids. Trimming stripped 10 bases from V and 2 bases from J, with 11 bases between. Germline V gives CDR1 KGHDR, CDR2 SFDVKD. The CDR3 DNA reads as TGTGCCACTGCGGGGCAGACCTACGAGCAGTACTTC. This encodes CATAGQTYEQYF.

This chain joins TRBV10-3 and TRBJ2-7; 7 bases line up with TRBD2. The CDR3 sequence is 14 residues long. Per the germline V gene, CDR1 is ENHRY and CDR2 is SYGVKD. The ends lost 4 bases at V and 3 bases at J; junction bases unmatched: 6. The CDR3 region has the DNA TGTGCCATCAGTGGTTCTAGCGGCGGCTACGAGCAGTACTTC. Protein: CAISGSSGGYEQYF.

The rearrangement links TRBV5-6 to TRBJ2-7, with a possible D match to TRBD1 (5 bases). This CDR3 spans 14 amino acids. CDR1 is SGHDT and CDR2 is YYEEEE in the germline V gene. Trimming cost V 7 bases and J 6 bases, with 20 bases left between them. CDR3 nucleotides: TGTGCCAGCTTGATAAGGGGAACAGCCGGCGAGCAGTACTTC. Translated, it gives CASLIRGTAGEQYF.

This chain joins TRBV7-8 and TRBJ2-7; TRBD2 aligns across 13 bases. After removal of 1 base from V and 6 bases from J, the junction contained 3 bases not matched to a gene. There are 15 residues in the CDR3. Germline V CDR1 and CDR2: SGHVS, FQNEAQ. CDR3 residues: CASSLGTSGSLEQYF. CDR3 nucleotides: TGTGCCAGCAGCTTAGGGACTAGCGGGAGTCTCGAGCAGTACTTC.

The count of this clone is one. V and J are TRBV7-8 and TRBJ1-2; 10 positions agree with TRBD1. V shed 5 bases, J shed 6 bases, and the junction held 12 bases outside the gene matches. The V gene's germline CDR1 is SGHVS and CDR2 FQNEAQ. CDR3 length: 16 amino acids. CDR3 DNA: TGTGCCAGCAGCGAAGACCCGGTGACAGGGGGCCATGGCTACACCTTC. Its translation: CASSEDPVTGGHGYTF.

The chain couples TRBV6-2 or TRBV6-3 to TRBJ1-5; maybe TRBD1 (5 bases). Trimming took 5 bases from V and 3 from J, leaving 8 bases between them. Germline V gives CDR1 MNHEY, CDR2 SVGEGT. This CDR3 has 13 residues. The CDR3 here is CASSRDSNQPQHF. As DNA, the CDR3 is TGTGCCAGCAGTCGGGACTCCAATCAGCCCCAGCATTTT.

The chain carries TRBV7-3 and TRBJ2-1; TRBD1 matches 9 bases. V shed 3 bases and J 8 bases; nucleotides not matched to a gene: 11. The CDR3 loop spans 16 amino acids. Germline CDR1 SGHTA, CDR2 FQGTGA. DNA of the CDR3: TGTGCCAGCAGCTTTACCCCGGGACAGGGTCGGGATGAGCAGTTCTTC. Protein product: CASSFTPGQGRDEQFF.

The V gene is TRBV28, the J gene TRBJ2-3, with a possible D match to TRBD1 (6 bases). Germline CDR1 is MDHEN and CDR2 is SYDVKM. Trimming took off 4 bases at V and 4 bases at J, with 12 bases between the two ends. The CDR3 runs to 14 residues. CDR3 sequence: CASSYWGQSDTQYF. CDR3 bases: TGTGCCAGCAGTTACTGGGGGCAGTCAGATACGCAGTATTTT.

CDR3 sequence: CASSLWSGANEQYF. In DNA form, the CDR3 reads TGTGCCAGCAGCTTATGGTCAGGGGCAAACGAGCAGTACTTC. The V gene is TRBV7-2, the J gene TRBJ2-7, with a tentative D call TRBD1 (6 bases). From germline, CDR1 is SGHTA and CDR2 FQGNSA. This CDR3 contains 14 residues. V dropped 2 bases and J dropped 5 bases, with 13 bases sitting between them.

The V and J genes are TRBV4-1 and TRBJ1-2, with 8 bases identical to TRBD1. V shed 0 bases, J shed 5 bases, and the junction held 11 bases outside the gene matches. The CDR3 consists of 17 residues. Per the germline V gene, CDR1 is MGHRA and CDR2 is YSYEKL. CDR3 in amino acids: CASSQDIGQGRGYGYTF. In DNA form, the CDR3 reads TGCGCCAGCAGCCAAGACATCGGACAGGGTCGTGGGTATGGCTACACCTTC.

The V and J genes are TRBV11-3 and TRBJ1-4; 8 nucleotides agree with TRBD1. The CDR3 consists of 14 residues. Germline loops: CDR1 SGHNT, CDR2 YENEEA. V lost 5 bases, J lost 5 bases, and 4 bases stayed unmatched. The DNA for the CDR3 is TGTGCCAGCAGCCTACGGACAGGGAATGAAAAACTGTTTTTT. Translating gives CASSLRTGNEKLFF.

CDR3 protein: CASSAGSVINTIYF. The CDR3 DNA is TGCGCCAGCAGTGCCGGTTCCGTTATCAACACCATATATTTT. The V gene is TRBV10-2, the J gene TRBJ1-3; no firm D call. V dropped 4 bases and J dropped 7 bases, with 14 bases sitting between them. The CDR3 runs 14 residues. Looked up from germline, CDR1 is WSHSY and CDR2 is SAAADI.

The chain couples TRBV15 to TRBJ1-3, with D unclear. CDR1 LNHNV and CDR2 YYDKDF come from the germline V gene (reference sequence). Trimming stripped 3 bases from V and 0 bases from J, with 3 bases between. The CDR3 runs to 13 residues. The CDR3 DNA is TGTGCCACCAGCAGCAGCTCTGGAAACACCATATATTTT. Translating gives CATSSSSGNTIYF.

V usage is TRBV9 and J usage is TRBJ1-3; D gene unclear. This CDR3 contains 16 residues. The germline gives CDR1 SGDLS, CDR2 YYNGEE. Trimming cost V 0 bases and J 2 bases, with 12 bases left between them. Here the CDR3 reads CASSVAPGSTGNTIYF. Written as DNA, the CDR3 is TGTGCCAGCAGCGTAGCCCCGGGAAGCACTGGAAACACCATATATTTT.

V is TRBV27 and J is TRBJ2-7; TRBD2 agrees at 9 bases. CDR1 and CDR2 (germline): MNHEY, SMNVEV (reference sequence). The J segment lost 4 bases and the V segment lost 3 bases, leaving 4 bases of the junction unmatched. The CDR3 has 14 amino acids. The CDR3 sequence is CASSFGTSSYEQYF. CDR3 nucleotide sequence: TGTGCCAGCAGTTTTGGGACTAGCAGTTACGAGCAGTACTTC.

J is TRBJ2-7 and V is TRBV7-9; possible D gene TRBD2, 5 bases. The length of the CDR3 is 14 residues. Germline V gene sequence: CDR1 SEHNR, CDR2 FQNEAQ (reference sequence). V gave up 10 bases and J gave up 2 bases, with 18 bases separating them. CDR3 in amino acids: CATQPEDQTYEQYF. CDR3 DNA sequence: TGTGCCACTCAACCGGAGGACCAAACCTACGAGCAGTACTTC.

The chain joins TRBV7-2 to TRBJ2-2; TRBD2 matches at 12 bases. With 5 bases clipped from V and 1 base from J, the junction kept 2 bases outside the gene matches. There are 16 residues in the CDR3. CDR1 and CDR2 (germline): SGHTA, FQGNSA. CDR3 nucleotides: TGTGCCAGCAGCCGGGGACTAGCGGGGAACACCGGGGAGCTGTTTTTT. This translates into CASSRGLAGNTGELFF.

This clone was counted a few times. V gene TRBV19 combines with J gene TRBJ1-2; weak D call: TRBD1 (6 bases). CDR1 and CDR2 from the germline V gene are LNHDA and SQIVND (reference sequence). The V end was cut by 6 bases, the J end by 4 bases, with 12 bases between. The CDR3 covers 13 residues. CDR3 DNA sequence: TGTGCCAGTAGCCCGGGACACCTCTATGGCTACACCTTC. Its translation: CASSPGHLYGYTF.

This clone was counted once. The genes are TRBV5-6 and TRBJ1-2, with a weak D call TRBD1 (6 bases). Trimming cost V 4 bases and J 4 bases, with 23 bases left between them. This CDR3 has 17 amino acids. Germline V gene lookup returns CDR1 SGHDT and CDR2 YYEEEE. CDR3 region: CASSRWGQGYRGYGYTF. DNA for the CDR3: TGTGCCAGCAGCAGATGGGGGCAGGGCTATAGGGGCTATGGCTACACCTTC.

This clone was seen a single time. The chain links TRBV30 to TRBJ1-2; 8 positions agree with TRBD1. The germline V gene has CDR1 GTSNPN and CDR2 SVGIG (reference sequence). J was trimmed by 1 base and V by 2 bases; bases with no gene match: 6. The CDR3 runs 15 residues. The CDR3 is CAWSSKQGVNYGYTF. CDR3 bases: TGTGCCTGGAGTTCCAAACAGGGGGTTAACTATGGCTACACCTTC.

The rearrangement joins TRBV28 to TRBJ1-1, with 8 bases fitting TRBD1. This CDR3 spans 14 amino acids. With 6 bases clipped from V and 4 bases from J, the junction kept 7 bases outside the gene matches. Germline assignment: CDR1 MDHEN and CDR2 SYDVKM. CDR3 sequence (DNA): TGTGCCAGCAGCCAGGGGGCTGCGGGCACTGAAGCTTTCTTT. It specifies CASSQGAAGTEAFF. Full variable domain (remainder filled in from reference TRBV28 and TRBJ1-1): DVKVTQSSRYLVKRTGEKVFLECVQDMDHENMFWYRQDPGLGLRLIYFSYDVKMKEKGDIPEGYSVSREKKERFSLILESASTNQTSMYLCASSQGAAGTEAFFGQGTRLTVV.